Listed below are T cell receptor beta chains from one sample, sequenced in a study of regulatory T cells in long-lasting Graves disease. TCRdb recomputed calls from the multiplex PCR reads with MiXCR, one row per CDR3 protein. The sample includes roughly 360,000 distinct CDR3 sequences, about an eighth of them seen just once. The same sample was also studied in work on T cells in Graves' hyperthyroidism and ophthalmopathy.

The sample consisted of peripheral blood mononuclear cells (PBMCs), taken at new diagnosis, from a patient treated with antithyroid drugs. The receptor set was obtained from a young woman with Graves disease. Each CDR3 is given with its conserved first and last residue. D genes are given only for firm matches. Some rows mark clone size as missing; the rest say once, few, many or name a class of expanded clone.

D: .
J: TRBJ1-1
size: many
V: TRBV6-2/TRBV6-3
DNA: TGTGCCAGCAGTTACCTCCGAGGTTACCGGACCGAAGCTTTCTTT
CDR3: CASSYLRGYRTEAFF

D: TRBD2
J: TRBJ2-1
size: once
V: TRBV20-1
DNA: TGCAGTGCTAGAAGCGCGGGAGGGTCGGGCTCCTACAATGAGCAGTTCTTC
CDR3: CSARSAGGSGSYNEQFF

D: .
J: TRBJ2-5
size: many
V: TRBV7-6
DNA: TGTGCCAGCAGCTTAACCGGACAGCTTCTCCAAGAGACCCAGTACTTC
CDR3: CASSLTGQLLQETQYF

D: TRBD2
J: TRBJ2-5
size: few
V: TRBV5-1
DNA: TGCGCCAGCAGCTGGCCAGGCGGACTAGCGGAAGAGACCCAGTACTTC
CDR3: CASSWPGGLAEETQYF

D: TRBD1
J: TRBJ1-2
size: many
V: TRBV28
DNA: TGTGCCACCAGCAGCGGCGGGTATGACCGGGGACAGGGACCCTATGGCTACACCTTC
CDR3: CATSSGGYDRGQGPYGYTF

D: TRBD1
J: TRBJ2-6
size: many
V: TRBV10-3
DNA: TGTGCCATCAGGAAGGACAGCTCAGGGGGCTCTGGGGCCAACGTCCTGACTTTC
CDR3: CAIRKDSSGGSGANVLTF

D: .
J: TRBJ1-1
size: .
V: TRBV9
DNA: TGTGCCAGCAGCGTATTGAGGGTGAAAGGTGAAGCTTTCTTT
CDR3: CASSVLRVKGEAFF

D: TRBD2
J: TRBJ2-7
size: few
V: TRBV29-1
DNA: TGCAGCGTTGAAGTCGATCTAGCGGGAGGATACGAGCAGTACTTC
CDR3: CSVEVDLAGGYEQYF

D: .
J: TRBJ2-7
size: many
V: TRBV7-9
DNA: TGTGCCAGCAGCCCCCCCGGGCAGCCCTACGAGCAGTACTTC
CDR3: CASSPPGQPYEQYF

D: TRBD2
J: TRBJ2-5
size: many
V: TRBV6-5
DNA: TGTGCCAGCAGTTACCGAGCGAGCGGGGGCCGGGAAGAGACCCAGTACTTC
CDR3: CASSYRASGGREETQYF

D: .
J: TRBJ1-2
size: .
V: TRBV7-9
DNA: TGTGCCAGCAGCCGGATGGTGTTCGATGGCTACACCTTC
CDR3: CASSRMVFDGYTF

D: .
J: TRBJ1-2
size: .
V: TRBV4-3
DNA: TGCGCCAGCAGCCAAGCAGGGGCGGCCTATGGCTACACCTTC
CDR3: CASSQAGAAYGYTF

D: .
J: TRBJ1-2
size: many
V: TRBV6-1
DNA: TGTGCCAGCAGCTCGACCGCGGGAAATTGGTACACCTTC
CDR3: CASSSTAGNWYTF

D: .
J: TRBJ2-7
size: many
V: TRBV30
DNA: TGTGCCTTACAGGACCAGTCCTACGAGCAGTACTTC
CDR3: CALQDQSYEQYF

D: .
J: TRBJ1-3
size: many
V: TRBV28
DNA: TGTGCCAGCAGTTTAGACAGGCACGGAAACACCATATATTTT
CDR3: CASSLDRHGNTIYF

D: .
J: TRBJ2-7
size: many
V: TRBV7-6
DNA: TGTGCCAGCAGCTTTCAACCCTCTGGGGGCTCCTACGAGCAGTACTTC
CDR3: CASSFQPSGGSYEQYF

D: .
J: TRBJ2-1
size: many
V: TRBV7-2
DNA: TGTGCCAGTTTTCTGCCCGGAAGTGCTGAGCAGTTCTTC
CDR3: CASFLPGSAEQFF

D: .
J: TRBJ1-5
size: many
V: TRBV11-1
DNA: TGTGCCAGCAGCTTAGAGTCGGATCAGCCCCAGCATTTT
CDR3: CASSLESDQPQHF

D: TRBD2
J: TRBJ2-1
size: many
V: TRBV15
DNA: TGTGCCACCAGCACCGGGACTAGCGAGTTCTACAATGAGCAGTTCTTC
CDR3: CATSTGTSEFYNEQFF

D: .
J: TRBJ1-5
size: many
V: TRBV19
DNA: TGTGCCAGTAGTCGGCGAGGGGCAGGAGATCAGCCCCAGCATTTT
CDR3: CASSRRGAGDQPQHF

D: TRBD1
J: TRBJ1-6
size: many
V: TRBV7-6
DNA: TGTGCCAGCAGCTTTGGACAGGATGGGCCCTCCTATAATTCACCCCTCCACTTT
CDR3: CASSFGQDGPSYNSPLHF

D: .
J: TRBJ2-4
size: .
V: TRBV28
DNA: TGTGCCAGCAGTTTATCCGGGGGCCACAACGACTTC
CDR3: CASSLSGGHNDF

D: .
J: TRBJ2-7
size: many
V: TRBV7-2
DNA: TGTGCCAGCAGCTCCACTGGGACCGAGAACTACGAGCAGTACTTC
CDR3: CASSSTGTENYEQYF

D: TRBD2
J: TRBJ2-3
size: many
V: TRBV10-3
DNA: TGTGCCATCAGGGGGACCGGGACTATTGATACGCAGTATTTT
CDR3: CAIRGTGTIDTQYF

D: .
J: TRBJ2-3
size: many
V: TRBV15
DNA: TGTGCCACCAGCATCGCTTACGGGAGTGCCACAGATACGCAGTATTTT
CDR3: CATSIAYGSATDTQYF

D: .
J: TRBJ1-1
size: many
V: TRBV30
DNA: TGTGCCTGGAGTTTCGGGTCGCCGAGGACTGAAGCTTTCTTT
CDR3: CAWSFGSPRTEAFF

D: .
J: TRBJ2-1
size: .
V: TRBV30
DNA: TGTGCCTGGAGTGTAGTTCCCGGCAATGAGCAGTTCTTC
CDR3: CAWSVVPGNEQFF

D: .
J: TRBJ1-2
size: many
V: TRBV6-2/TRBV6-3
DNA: TGTGCCAGCAGTTACTCCGGCAGGGGTTGGTATGGCTACACCTTC
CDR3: CASSYSGRGWYGYTF

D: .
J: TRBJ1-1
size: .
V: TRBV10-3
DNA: TGTGCCATCAGTGAGTCCAGTGGGACTGAAGCTTTCTTT
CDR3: CAISESSGTEAFF

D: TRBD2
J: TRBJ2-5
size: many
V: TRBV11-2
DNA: TGTGCCAGCAGTACGGGACTAGCGGGAGTGTGGGAGACCCAGTACTTC
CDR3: CASSTGLAGVWETQYF

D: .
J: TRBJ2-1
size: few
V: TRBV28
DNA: TGTGCCAGCAGTCTACGACTAGGGGAGAACAATGAGCAGTTCTTC
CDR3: CASSLRLGENNEQFF

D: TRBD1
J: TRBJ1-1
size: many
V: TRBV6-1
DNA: TGTGCCAGCAGCTACGACAGGGCGGGGACTGAAGCTTTCTTT
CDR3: CASSYDRAGTEAFF

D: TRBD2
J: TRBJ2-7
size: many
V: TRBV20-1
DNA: TGCAGTGCTCTGGGAGGGACTAGGGTCTCCTACGAGCAGTACTTC
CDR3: CSALGGTRVSYEQYF

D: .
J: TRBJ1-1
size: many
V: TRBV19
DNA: TGTGCCAGTAGTATATTCGGGGTTGTAACGCCTGAAGCTTTCTTT
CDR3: CASSIFGVVTPEAFF

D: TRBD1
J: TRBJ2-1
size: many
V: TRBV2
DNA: TGTGCCAGCACCACACGGGACAGGGTCCGCAATGAGCAGTTCTTC
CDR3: CASTTRDRVRNEQFF

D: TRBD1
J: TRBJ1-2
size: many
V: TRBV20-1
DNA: TGCAGTGCCGCGTCCGGGACAGGACCCTCTAACTATGGCTACACCTTC
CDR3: CSAASGTGPSNYGYTF

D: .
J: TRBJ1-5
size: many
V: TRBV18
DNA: TGTGCCAGCTCACCACCATGGGCGGATAGCAATCAGCCCCAGCATTTT
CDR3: CASSPPWADSNQPQHF

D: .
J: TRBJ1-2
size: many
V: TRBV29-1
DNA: TGCAGCGTTGAGTCGGATGGGACTTCCGGCTATGGCTACACCTTC
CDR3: CSVESDGTSGYGYTF

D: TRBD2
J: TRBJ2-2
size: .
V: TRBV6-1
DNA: TGTGCCAGCACCCACCCCCGGGCGGGGGGGAACACCGGGGAGCTGTTTTTT
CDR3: CASTHPRAGGNTGELFF

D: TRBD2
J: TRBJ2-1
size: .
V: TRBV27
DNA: TGTGCCAGCAGTCCCCCTAGCGGGAGAAATGAGCAGTTCTTC
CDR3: CASSPPSGRNEQFF

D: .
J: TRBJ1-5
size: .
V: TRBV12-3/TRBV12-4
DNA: TGTGCCAGCAGCCCTACCCAGACAGACCAGCATTTT
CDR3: CASSPTQTDQHF